This T cell receptor (beta chain) stems from a study of T-cell reconstitution after alpha-beta-depleted transplantation in children. This clonotype was counted at least ten times. Antigen specificity is unknown. Overall study findings and caveats: T-cell numbers and diversity, one year after transplant, stemmed largely from T cells that were newly produced. Surviving thymic progenitors and recipient T cells were the source of high TCRbeta diversity at day 60 in some patients.

Per germline, CDR1 SGHTA and CDR2 FQGNSA. This CDR3 comprises 14 residues. V lost 4 bases to trimming and J lost 9 bases, with 15 bases between them. A TCRbeta library incorporating unique molecular identifiers was prepared. TCRdb used MiXCR to reprocess the PCR reads, holding one entry per CDR3 protein. The sample has approximately 150,000 distinct CDR3 sequences; about 8.8% are singletons. V is TRBV7-2 and J is TRBJ1-4; the D gene is possibly TRBD1 (5 bases). The receptor was isolated from a female patient aged 2-10 years who had a stem cell transplant for congenital amegakaryocytic thrombocytopenia, so the T cells may come from the graft donor. Material: PBMCs, mostly from graft donor cells, obtained 180 days after TCRalphabeta/CD19-depleted stem cell transplant. As DNA, the CDR3 is TGTGCCAGCAGCTCGGGGGTTTTAAGGAAAAAACTGTTTTTT. It translates to CASSSGVLRKKLFF.